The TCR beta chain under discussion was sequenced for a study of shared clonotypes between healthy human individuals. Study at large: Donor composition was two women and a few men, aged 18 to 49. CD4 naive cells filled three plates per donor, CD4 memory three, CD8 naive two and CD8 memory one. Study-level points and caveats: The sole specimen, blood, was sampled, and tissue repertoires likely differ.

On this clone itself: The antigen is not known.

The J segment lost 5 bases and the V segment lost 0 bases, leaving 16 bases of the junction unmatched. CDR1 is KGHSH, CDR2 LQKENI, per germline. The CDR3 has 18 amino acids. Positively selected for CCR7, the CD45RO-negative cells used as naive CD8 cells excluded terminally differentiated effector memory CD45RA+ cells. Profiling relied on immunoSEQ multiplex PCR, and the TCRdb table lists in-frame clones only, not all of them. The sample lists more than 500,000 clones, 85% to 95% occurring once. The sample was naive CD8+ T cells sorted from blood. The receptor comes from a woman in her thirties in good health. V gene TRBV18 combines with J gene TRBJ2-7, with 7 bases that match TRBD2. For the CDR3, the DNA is TGTGCCAGCTCACCACCGCGTGTAGGACCGGGACTATCCCACGAGCAGTACTTC. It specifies CASSPPRVGPGLSHEQYF.